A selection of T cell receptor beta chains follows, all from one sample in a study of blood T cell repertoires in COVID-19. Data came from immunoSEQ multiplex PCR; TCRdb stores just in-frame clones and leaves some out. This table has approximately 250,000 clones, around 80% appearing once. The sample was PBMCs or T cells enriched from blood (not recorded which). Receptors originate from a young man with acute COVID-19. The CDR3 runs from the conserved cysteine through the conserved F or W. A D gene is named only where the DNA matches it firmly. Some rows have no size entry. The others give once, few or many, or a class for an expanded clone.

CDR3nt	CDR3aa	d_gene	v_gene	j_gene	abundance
TGTGCCAGCAGTTCCGCAGGGAATTCACCCCTCCACTTT	CASSSAGNSPLHF	.	TRBV27	TRBJ1-6	.
TGTGCCAGCAGCTCTGCAGGGGGTTTGGGAAACACCATATATTTT	CASSSAGGLGNTIYF	TRBD1	TRBV5-4	TRBJ1-3	few
TGTGCCACCAGCAGTGAACAGGGCTACACTGAAGCTTTCTTT	CATSSEQGYTEAFF	.	TRBV15	TRBJ1-1	.
TGTGCCAGCAGTCGACAGGGGATAAATGAAAAACTGTTTTTT	CASSRQGINEKLFF	TRBD1	TRBV28	TRBJ1-4	.
TGTGCCAGCAGCGCGCCGGACAGGAGCTCTGGAAACACCATATATTTT	CASSAPDRSSGNTIYF	TRBD1	TRBV11-2	TRBJ1-3	.
TGCGCCAGCAGCCGTGGGACTACTGAAGATTGGGAGACCCAGTACTTC	CASSRGTTEDWETQYF	TRBD2	TRBV5-1	TRBJ2-5	.
TGTGCCAGCAGTTACGGGACAGTCGGGCCCCTCCACTTT	CASSYGTVGPLHF	TRBD1	TRBV12-3/TRBV12-4	TRBJ1-6	.
TGTGCCAGTAGTAATGTGGTCGGCACTGAAGCTTTCTTT	CASSNVVGTEAFF	.	TRBV19	TRBJ1-1	once
TGTGCCAGCAGCCAAGATTTAACAGGTACCCTCTCTGGAAACACCATATATTTT	CASSQDLTGTLSGNTIYF	.	TRBV14	TRBJ1-3	many
TGTGCCTGGAGATCGGGACTAACTGAAAAACTGTTTTTT	CAWRSGLTEKLFF	.	TRBV30	TRBJ1-4	once
TGTGCCAGCAGTTCTGGCGCGGTCGGGATCAATGAAAAACTGTTTTTT	CASSSGAVGINEKLFF	.	TRBV28	TRBJ1-4	.
TGTGCCAGCAGCCAAGGGGAGTCACCCCTCCACTTT	CASSQGESPLHF	.	TRBV3-1/TRBV3-2	TRBJ1-6	.
TGTGCCAGCAGTCCCCTTTCGGGGACAGGGGTTGAAAAACTGTTTTTT	CASSPLSGTGVEKLFF	TRBD1	TRBV28	TRBJ1-4	.
TGTGCCAGTAGCAATCCGGGACAGCAAAACAATGAGCAGTTCTTC	CASSNPGQQNNEQFF	TRBD1	TRBV19	TRBJ2-1	.
TGTGCCAGCAGCTTGAAATCGTTGGGGGCGCGGGGCAATCAGCCCCAGCATTTT	CASSLKSLGARGNQPQHF	.	TRBV5-6	TRBJ1-5	.
TGCGCCAGCAGCCCCGGACAGGTGGTTGGTTTAGGGACTGAAGCTTTCTTT	CASSPGQVVGLGTEAFF	TRBD1	TRBV5-1	TRBJ1-1	.
TGTGCCAGCACCGGGACAGGGAAAACATACAATGAGCAGTTCTTC	CASTGTGKTYNEQFF	TRBD1	TRBV13	TRBJ2-1	.
TGTGCCAGCAGTCCCGGGACAGGGGGAAGTTACGAAAAACTGTTTTTT	CASSPGTGGSYEKLFF	TRBD1	TRBV27	TRBJ1-4	.
TGTGCCAGCAGCAAGCGACAGACTAATGAAAAACTGTTTTTT	CASSKRQTNEKLFF	.	TRBV21-1	TRBJ1-4	once
TGTGCCAGCACCCGGGGGACCTCGAACACCGGGGAGCTGTTTTTT	CASTRGTSNTGELFF	.	TRBV5-4	TRBJ2-2	.
TGTGCCAGCCGTTCACAAGAGACCCAGTACTTC	CASRSQETQYF	.	TRBV12-3/TRBV12-4	TRBJ2-5	.
TGTGCCAGCAGCGCAGCCCTCCTTGGACAGGGGGCGGAAGGCTACACCTTC	CASSAALLGQGAEGYTF	TRBD1	TRBV9	TRBJ1-2	.
TGTGCCACCAGTGATAAGGGCGGGGGCTATGGCTACACCTTC	CATSDKGGGYGYTF	.	TRBV24-1	TRBJ1-2	.
TGCAGCGTAACGGGACAGTCCAACTATGGCTACACCTTC	CSVTGQSNYGYTF	TRBD1	TRBV29-1	TRBJ1-2	.
TGTGCCAGCAGCTTGGCGGGGACAGGGTGGGAAAAACTGTTTTTT	CASSLAGTGWEKLFF	TRBD1	TRBV5-8	TRBJ1-4	.
TGTGCCAGCAGCCAAGGGACAGGGCTGGAAAAACTGTTTTTT	CASSQGTGLEKLFF	TRBD1	TRBV4-2	TRBJ1-4	few
TGTGCCAGCAGTGAAGGGGACATTGGGTACGGGGAGCTGTTTTTT	CASSEGDIGYGELFF	.	TRBV2	TRBJ2-2	.
TGTGCCAGCAGCCTCGGTGTCTTTCCCCAGCATTTT	CASSLGVFPQHF	.	TRBV7-2	TRBJ1-5	.
TGTGCCTCGCGACCCGGACAGGGAGCAGATACGCAGTATTTT	CASRPGQGADTQYF	TRBD1	TRBV5-4	TRBJ2-3	.
TGTGCTAGTGGAACCCCTCCGGTCGGGATATATGGCTACACCTTC	CASGTPPVGIYGYTF	.	TRBV12-5	TRBJ1-2	.
TGTGCCAGCATCGGAGGGACTCGTCGTGAGACCCAGTACTTC	CASIGGTRRETQYF	.	TRBV6-5	TRBJ2-5	.
TGTGCCAGCAGTTCCGCAGGAGGGGCTGGAAACACCATATATTTT	CASSSAGGAGNTIYF	.	TRBV28	TRBJ1-3	.